The rows below give T cell receptor beta chains drawn from one sample of a study of blood T cell repertoires in COVID-19. Assay: immunoSEQ multiplex PCR; the TCRdb copy retains only in-frame clones and omits some. There are 60,000 to 90,000 clones in the sample; approximately 80% occur only once, and 20% to 25% lies in the top ten. Source material: peripheral blood. The source of these receptors is a woman aged 45-60 years with acute or convalescent COVID-19. Both conserved end residues are trimmed from each CDR3. Size tells how often a clone was seen (once, few, many) or the class of an expanded clone, and some rows leave it out.

CDR3 | J | size | V
ASYPSGRARDQPQH | TRBJ1-5 | few | TRBV19
ASSLRLREGETQY | TRBJ2-5 | NA | TRBV11-1
AWSRLNTEAF | TRBJ1-1 | once | TRBV30
ASSHRGGNWARTEAF | TRBJ1-1 | NA | TRBV4-1
ASSLAGGAF | TRBJ1-1 | NA | TRBV7-9
ASSPGAGPYEQY | TRBJ2-7 | few | TRBV18
ASSHSPYEQY | TRBJ2-7 | NA | TRBV7-9
AIGAADGNTIY | TRBJ1-3 | NA | TRBV10-3
ASSLQDNSPLH | TRBJ1-6 | NA | TRBV4-3
ASSDPGNTEAF | TRBJ1-1 | NA | TRBV12-3/TRBV12-4
ASLSSPASYNEQF | TRBJ2-1 | NA | TRBV7-2
ASSFVLAGENTGELF | TRBJ2-2 | NA | TRBV7-8
ASSIRDRVGQPQH | TRBJ1-5 | few | TRBV19
ASSPRDSLHGYT | TRBJ1-2 | NA | TRBV7-8
ASISEQGVPYEQY | TRBJ2-7 | NA | TRBV4-1
ASSGLQHTGELF | TRBJ2-2 | NA | TRBV5-4
AWSQTGEAF | TRBJ1-1 | NA | TRBV30
ASSFSGGTGEQY | TRBJ2-7 | NA | TRBV7-2
ASHPGTGYTQY | TRBJ2-3 | NA | TRBV5-1
ASSLGQGINEQY | TRBJ2-7 | NA | TRBV7-9
ASNQPGLAGGVSGANVLT | TRBJ2-6 | few | TRBV5-1
ASSSTGGSYGYT | TRBJ1-2 | NA | TRBV5-1
ASSLTPQETQY | TRBJ2-5 | NA | TRBV11-3
ASSKEGIDTGELF | TRBJ2-2 | NA | TRBV2
ASSLVWGDQPQH | TRBJ1-5 | NA | TRBV5-5
ATVGPGNTGELF | TRBJ2-2 | NA | TRBV15
AIWGGSAGYEQY | TRBJ2-7 | NA | TRBV10-3
ATSRDRTGAYEQY | TRBJ2-7 | NA | TRBV15
ASSYSISSGGINTGELF | TRBJ2-2 | NA | TRBV6-2/TRBV6-3
ASSPSVAGGLNEQF | TRBJ2-1 | NA | TRBV5-6
ASSTFSGRGLDNEQF | TRBJ2-1 | NA | TRBV19
ASSLLDVLNTEAF | TRBJ1-1 | NA | TRBV5-6
ASETTSGYNEQF | TRBJ2-1 | NA | TRBV2
ASSANRGSEQF | TRBJ2-1 | NA | TRBV19
ASSALRQELYGYT | TRBJ1-2 | once | TRBV2
ASSLSTGNTGELF | TRBJ2-2 | NA | TRBV5-1